This TCR beta chain is from a study of CD8+ T cells in alopecia areata. This sample's treatment: oral pan-JAK inhibitor, 5-10 mg twice daily. This clone came up a few times. CDR3 length: 14 residues. Germline CDR1 is GTSNPN and CDR2 is SVGIG (reference sequence). Trimming shortened V by 2 bases and J by 6 bases, and 16 bases separated the two germline ends. RNA extraction and reverse transcription yielded cDNA as sequencing template. Clones were sequenced by immunoSEQ multiplex PCR, and TCRdb holds only the in-frame ones, with some missing. The sample lists approximately 190,000 clones; 55% to 75% were seen once.

The genes are TRBV30 and TRBJ1-1, with a weak D call TRBD1 (5 bases). The sequencing here drew on CD4+ T cells sorted from blood, taken at week 24, from a patient treated with tofacitinib. The sequence was collected from a human donor with alopecia areata. The DNA of the CDR3 is TGTGCCTGGAGTTGGGCAGGGCGTGGGTCTGAAGCTTTCTTT. Amino acids: CAWSWAGRGSEAFF.